The source of this T cell receptor beta chain is a study of shared clonotypes between healthy human individuals. In germline, CDR1 is KGHSH, CDR2 LQKENI. The CDR3 has 16 residues. With 6 bases removed from V and 1 base from J, the gap between germline ends came to 17 bases. Each replicate PCR on the sorted subsets used 200 to 250 ng DNA (around 30,000 T cell genomes). Profiling relied on immunoSEQ multiplex PCR, and the TCRdb table lists in-frame clones only, not all of them. The sample holds roughly 2,500,000 clones; approximately 94% are singletons and the top ten take around 0.4%. V and J are TRBV18 and TRBJ2-3; D uncertain. The receptor comes from a man younger than 35 in good health. Some clones in this sample may be carry-over from other donors' samples. The sample consisted of naive CD4+ T cells from PBMCs. Subset in this sample: CD45RA+ positively selected. The CDR3 sequence: CASSGSFDGRTDTQYF. As DNA, the CDR3 is TGTGCCAGCTCGGGGTCGTTCGACGGTCGCACAGATACGCAGTATTTT.